Following are 26 T cell receptor beta chains from one sample sequenced in a study of identical twins listed by TCRdb under 2016. The method was 5' RACE. The run used an Illumina HiSeq 2000. The raw public data were reprocessed by TCRdb itself: fastp quality trimming at Q25, MiXCR clonotype calling, in-frame beta chains only. Duplicate CDR3 protein sequences are folded into a single record with the most common DNA and genes. This sample comprises about 300,000 distinct CDR3 sequences, 12% of them detected only once. The biggest ten clones account for around 7.8% of the sample. The sample was also linked to a second study, of yellow fever vaccine responses in identical twins.

The sequencing input was CD8+ T cells sorted from blood. Every receptor here comes from a woman between 18 and 29 years old in good health.

This clonotype was detected many times. This chain links TRBV12-3 or TRBV12-4 with TRBJ1-2; no clear D. The CDR3 contains 13 residues. With 4 bases removed from V and 5 bases from J, the gap between germline ends came to 11 bases. The CDR3 loop reads CASSSITLYGYTF. The CDR3 coding sequence is TGTGCCAGCAGTTCGATCACGCTTTATGGCTACACCTTC.

In this sample, this clonotype turned up once. The gene calls are TRBV27 and TRBJ1-5; the D is unclear. Germline-derived CDR1 and CDR2 are MNHEY and SMNVEV (reference sequence). V lost 3 bases and J lost 5, with 8 bases in between. The CDR3 runs to 13 residues. Here the CDR3 DNA reads TGTGCCAGCAGTTTGGATGGCTATCAGCCCCAGCATTTT. Translation gives CASSLDGYQPQHF.

This clonotype was seen more than once but under ten times. The J gene is TRBJ2-7, the V gene TRBV14; the D is unclear. This CDR3 comprises 14 residues. In germline, CDR1 is SGHDN, CDR2 FVKESK. Deletions cut 1 base from V and 1 base from J, with 8 bases between. CDR3 nucleotides: TGTGCCAGCAGCCAAGGTGGTAATTCCTACGAGCAGTACTTC. It encodes CASSQGGNSYEQYF.

This clonotype was counted ten times or more. J is TRBJ2-3 and V is TRBV7-3, with a possible D match to TRBD1 (5 bases). CDR3 length: 14 amino acids. The V end lost 3 bases, the J end lost 3 bases, and 10 bases lay between the germline ends. CDR1 is SGHTA, CDR2 FQGTGA, per germline. CDR3 DNA sequence: TGTGCCAGCAGCTTCGAAGGGGCGACAGATACGCAGTATTTT. This gives the protein CASSFEGATDTQYF.

This clonotype was seen at least ten times. The V gene is TRBV15, the J gene TRBJ2-1, with D unresolved. V was trimmed by 0 bases and J by 6 bases, leaving 6 bases between them. The CDR3 is 13 residues long. Germline CDR1 is LNHNV and CDR2 is YYDKDF (reference sequence). CDR3 sequence (DNA): TGTGCCACCAGCAGAGATCCGGTCAATGAGCAGTTCTTC. Translated, it gives CATSRDPVNEQFF.

This chain joins TRBV27 and TRBJ2-7; the D is unclear. CDR3 length equals 12 residues. Between the trimmed V and J ends, which lost 8 bases and 2 bases, there was a span of 10 bases. Germline V gene lookup returns CDR1 MNHEY and CDR2 SMNVEV (reference sequence). The CDR3 sequence is CASGNQPYEQYF. CDR3 sequence (DNA): TGTGCCAGCGGAAACCAGCCCTACGAGCAGTACTTC.

This clonotype was found a few times. The chain carries TRBV5-1 and TRBJ1-5; D unresolved. Germline V lookup: CDR1 SGHRS, CDR2 YFSETQ. This CDR3 has 16 amino acids. Trimming left V 0 bases short and J 0 bases short, with 10 bases between. DNA of the CDR3: TGCGCCAGCAGCTTGGAGGGCCTTAATAGCAATCAGCCCCAGCATTTT. It encodes CASSLEGLNSNQPQHF.

This clonotype was seen a handful of times. This chain links TRBV5-6 with TRBJ2-1, with 7 bases fitting TRBD2. J gave up 1 base and V 4 bases, and 8 bases lay outside the gene matches. CDR3 length: 16 residues. Germline assignment: CDR1 SGHDT and CDR2 YYEEEE. The chain's CDR3 is CASSGYRDYSYNEQFF. The CDR3 DNA reads as TGTGCCAGCAGCGGCTACCGGGACTATTCCTACAATGAGCAGTTCTTC.

This clonotype was counted only a few times. This sequence joins TRBV20-1 and TRBJ2-5; D unresolved. CDR1 is DFQATT and CDR2 is SNEGSKA in the germline V gene (reference sequence). V was pared by 0 bases and J by 2 bases, with 10 bases between. The CDR3 runs to 14 residues. CDR3 bases: TGCAGTGCTAGAGATGACTTGGGTCAAGAGACCCAGTACTTC. Its protein product is CSARDDLGQETQYF.

This clonotype was detected only a few times. J is TRBJ2-5 and V is TRBV12-3 or TRBV12-4; 11 bases fit TRBD2. V lost 5 bases and J lost 7; bases outside the gene matches: 15. CDR3 length: 17 residues. The CDR3 sequence: CASSQGLAGPTWGTQYF. DNA of the CDR3: TGTGCCAGCAGTCAAGGACTAGCGGGCCCGACGTGGGGGACCCAGTACTTC.

The chain couples TRBV5-1 to TRBJ2-6, with 7 bases lining up with TRBD1. Germline V gives CDR1 SGHRS, CDR2 YFSETQ. The V segment lost 0 bases and the J segment 0 bases; nucleotides outside the gene matches: 6. The length of the CDR3 is 18 residues. The CDR3 DNA follows: TGCGCCAGCAGCTTGGGACAGGGCGGTAACTCTGGGGCCAACGTCCTGACTTTC. Its protein is CASSLGQGGNSGANVLTF.

This clonotype has just a few counts. The chain is built from TRBV19 and TRBJ2-7, with D hard to call. Germline V gene sequence: CDR1 LNHDA, CDR2 SQIVND (reference sequence). This CDR3 contains 13 residues. The V and J ends lost 3 bases and 0 bases respectively, with 6 bases between them. DNA of the CDR3: TGTGCCAGTAGTATCACAGTCTCCTACGAGCAGTACTTC. Its translation: CASSITVSYEQYF.

This rearrangement joins TRBV20-1 to TRBJ2-1; D might be TRBD2 (5 bases). V was shortened by 3 bases and J by 9 bases, with 12 bases between the two germline ends. This CDR3 is built from 12 residues. Germline-derived CDR1 and CDR2 are DFQATT and SNEGSKA (reference sequence). The CDR3 DNA reads as TGCAGTGCTAGCGGGATTGGGAGTGAGCAGTTCTTC. Translating it yields CSASGIGSEQFF.

The CDR3: CASSQEGGNANTEAFF. The CDR3 DNA reads as TGCGCCAGCAGCCAAGAAGGGGGAAATGCGAACACTGAAGCTTTCTTT. The rearrangement uses TRBV4-1 and TRBJ1-1; D might be TRBD1 (6 bases). The V and J ends lost 0 bases and 1 base respectively, with 12 bases between them. Germline loops: CDR1 MGHRA, CDR2 YSYEKL. This CDR3 region has 16 residues.

Only a few counts were recorded for this clonotype. This chain uses TRBV13 with TRBJ2-1, with TRBD1 as a possible D gene (6 bases). The CDR3 extends over 14 amino acids. CDR1 and CDR2 (germline): PRHDT, FYEKMQ (reference sequence). The V and J ends lost 2 bases and 5 bases respectively, with 10 bases between them. CDR3 sequence reads: CASSLTGTNNEQFF. CDR3 DNA sequence: TGTGCCAGCAGCTTAACAGGGACGAACAATGAGCAGTTCTTC.

This clonotype occurred a few times. The genes are TRBV24-1 and TRBJ2-1, with D possibly TRBD2 on 5 matching bases. V was clipped by 5 bases and J by 8 bases, with 12 bases between them. The CDR3 length is 13 residues. In germline, CDR1 is KGHDR, CDR2 SFDVKD. As DNA, the CDR3 is TGTGCCACCAGTGTCGGGGTACTCGATGAGCAGTTCTTC. This codes for CATSVGVLDEQFF.

There are a few counts of this clonotype. The chain uses TRBV3-1 and TRBJ2-3, with 7 bases fitting TRBD1. There are 16 residues in the CDR3. In germline, CDR1 is LGHDT, CDR2 YNNKEL (reference sequence). The V segment lost 0 bases and the J segment 3 bases; nucleotides outside the gene matches: 6. For the CDR3, the DNA is TGTGCCAGCAGCCAAGAGACAGGGATCGGGACAGATACGCAGTATTTT. As protein: CASSQETGIGTDTQYF.

This chain uses TRBV4-1 with TRBJ2-2; D call uncertain. Germline lookup yields CDR1 MGHRA and CDR2 YSYEKL. V lost 0 bases and J 7 bases, leaving 12 bases between the germline ends. This CDR3 comprises 15 residues. CDR3 sequence (DNA): TGCGCCAGCAGCCAAGATGGCCCCCCGGGCGGGGAGCTGTTTTTT. The encoded protein is CASSQDGPPGGELFF.

This clonotype was counted many times. The chain joins TRBV24-1 to TRBJ2-2; 7 bases agree with TRBD1. The CDR3 is 14 residues long. CDR1 and CDR2 from the germline V gene are KGHDR and SFDVKD. Unmatched junction bases numbered 4, after V lost 7 bases and J lost 3 bases. The CDR3 DNA sequence: TGTGCCACCAGAGCCCAGGGGGACACCGGGGAGCTGTTTTTT. It is translated as CATRAQGDTGELFF.

This chain links TRBV5-4 with TRBJ2-1, with D maybe TRBD2 (6 bases). This CDR3 spans 14 amino acids. CDR1 and CDR2 from the germline V gene are SGHNT and YYREEE (reference sequence). The ends were cut back, 4 bases at V and 5 bases at J, with 13 bases in the middle. The CDR3 loop reads CASSPLGGDNEQFF. CDR3 DNA sequence: TGTGCCAGCAGCCCCCTGGGGGGAGACAATGAGCAGTTCTTC.

This clonotype was detected a few times. This chain connects TRBV29-1 to TRBJ2-1; TRBD2 might be the D (6 bases). V gave up 1 base and J gave up 4 bases, with 20 bases separating them. Germline V CDR1 and CDR2: SQVTM, ANQGSEA. The CDR3 covers 17 residues. CDR3 bases: TGCAGCGTTGAAGGCCCCCCGGCGGGGTCCGCTTACAATGAGCAGTTCTTC. Its protein product is CSVEGPPAGSAYNEQFF.

In DNA, the CDR3 is TGCAGTGCTAGAGATTCAAGAGATAGCGGCCCTCCGCAGTTCTTC. Amino acids: CSARDSRDSGPPQFF. The chain carries TRBV20-1 and TRBJ2-1, with D maybe TRBD2 (6 bases). The length of the CDR3 is 15 residues. The germline V gene encodes CDR1 DFQATT and CDR2 SNEGSKA (reference sequence). Trimming removed 0 bases from V and 12 bases from J, with 21 bases in between.

This clonotype was seen once. CDR3 residues: CASSVLSGGQSDEQFF. The CDR3 DNA follows: TGTGCCAGCAGCGTTCTTAGCGGGGGCCAATCGGATGAGCAGTTCTTC. This sequence joins TRBV9 and TRBJ2-1; TRBD2 matches at 9 bases. This CDR3 contains 16 residues. Germline lookup yields CDR1 SGDLS and CDR2 YYNGEE. The V gene end was trimmed by 2 bases and the J gene end by 8 bases; junction bases not matched to a gene: 11.

The chain joins TRBV4-1 to TRBJ1-2; D not resolved. Germline CDR1 reads MGHRA; CDR2 reads YSYEKL. Deletions cut 0 bases from V and 5 bases from J, with 13 bases between. The CDR3 extends over 15 amino acids. The CDR3 nucleotides read TGCGCCAGCAGCCAAGAACCTCAAAACCGATATGGCTACACCTTC. This codes for CASSQEPQNRYGYTF.

V and J are TRBV10-3 and TRBJ2-1; maybe TRBD2 (5 bases). The length of the CDR3 is 18 residues. Deletions cut 11 bases from V and 2 bases from J, with 28 bases between. Germline V gives CDR1 ENHRY, CDR2 SYGVKD. CDR3 coding DNA: TGTGCCCTTAAAGTGAGAGGAGGCCCGAAGTTTACCTACAATGAGCAGTTCTTC. It is translated as CALKVRGGPKFTYNEQFF.

V and J are TRBV7-9 and TRBJ2-7, with TRBD2 as a possible D gene (5 bases). Germline values: CDR1 SEHNR, CDR2 FQNEAQ (reference sequence). V was cut by 6 bases and J by 1 base, with 10 bases left in between. The CDR3 totals 13 residues. The CDR3 DNA reads TGTGCCAGCAGTGAGGACTGGTCCTACGAGCAGTACTTC. It specifies CASSEDWSYEQYF.